Sequencing of this TCR beta chain was carried out in a study of post-analysis software for immune sequencing data. The study's findings and limits: Compared with controls, patients had more of 4 to 6 TRBV segments, including TRBV5-6, TRBV5-1 and TRBV20-1.

Every TCR beta cDNA library bore unique molecular identifiers. TCRdb itself ran the PCR reads through MiXCR, one entry per CDR3 protein. This sample has approximately 730,000 distinct CDR3 sequences; 25% to 30% occur once, and the top ten carry around 0.56%. This clonotype was recorded a few times. What it binds is not known. The germline gives CDR1 SGHRS, CDR2 YFSETQ. V lost 2 bases and J lost 2; bases outside the gene matches: 5. The length of the CDR3 is 15 residues. This TCR derives from a girl under 18 with multiple sclerosis. This sequence joins TRBV5-1 and TRBJ2-3; 7 bases align to TRBD2. The specimen was blood. The DNA for the CDR3 is TGCGCCAGCAGCTTAAGCGGGGCGACCACAGATACGCAGTATTTT. Translating gives CASSLSGATTDTQYF.